These 5 T cell receptor beta chains originate from one sample sequenced in a study of T cells in Graves' hyperthyroidism and ophthalmopathy. What was amplified from RNA transcripts were TCR beta CDR3 regions. The HTBI set primed first-round TCR CDR3 RT-PCR. TCRdb reprocessed the multiplex PCR reads via MiXCR and lists one record per CDR3 protein. The sample carries 650,000 to 700,000 distinct CDR3 sequences, about 18% recorded once. The sample consisted of blood. The receptors originated from a man aged 50 to 59 with Graves' hyperthyroidism.

The gene calls are TRBV24-1 and TRBJ2-1; TRBD2 matches 16 bases. The germline gives CDR1 KGHDR, CDR2 SFDVKD. V shed 4 bases, J shed 4 bases, and the junction held 9 bases outside the gene matches. The CDR3 sequence is 19 residues long. CDR3 bases: TGTGCCACCAGTGACTCAATCGGGACTAGCGGGGGGGGATACAATGAGCAGTTCTTC. Translated: CATSDSIGTSGGGYNEQFF.

The rearrangement uses TRBV28 and TRBJ1-6; TRBD1 aligns across 8 bases. Germline loops: CDR1 MDHEN, CDR2 SYDVKM. This CDR3 has 15 amino acids. With V trimmed by 3 bases and J by 8 bases, 6 bases remained unmatched. CDR3 protein: CASSFVQGAYSPLHF. The CDR3 coding sequence is TGTGCCAGCAGTTTTGTTCAGGGGGCGTATTCACCCCTCCACTTT.

Ten or more counts support this clonotype. The genes are TRBV27 and TRBJ1-1, with D uncertain. Germline CDR1 and CDR2: MNHEY and SMNVEV (reference sequence). The CDR3 length is 17 residues. V was pared by 6 bases and J by 0 bases, with 20 bases between. The CDR3 spells CASSGPDGVGLNTEAFF. CDR3 nucleotide sequence: TGTGCCAGCAGCGGACCTGACGGGGTTGGGCTGAACACTGAAGCTTTCTTT.

A few counts support this clonotype. The chain recombines TRBV20-1 with TRBJ2-2; D might be TRBD1 (5 bases). Trimming left V 6 bases short and J 0 bases short, with 8 bases between. The CDR3 consists of 13 residues. Germline lookup yields CDR1 DFQATT and CDR2 SNEGSKA (reference sequence). The CDR3 region is CSAPTANTGELFF. Written as DNA, the CDR3 is TGCAGTGCCCCGACAGCGAACACCGGGGAGCTGTTTTTT.

This clonotype was found many times. V gene TRBV7-9 combines with J gene TRBJ2-1; 9 nucleotides line up with TRBD2. Germline-derived CDR1 and CDR2 are SEHNR and FQNEAQ (reference sequence). The V gene end was trimmed by 5 bases and the J gene end by 0 bases; junction bases not matched to a gene: 8. There are 17 residues in the CDR3. CDR3 in amino acids: CASSRSGRKISYNEQFF. The CDR3 DNA follows: TGTGCCAGCAGCCGTAGCGGGAGAAAGATCTCCTACAATGAGCAGTTCTTC. The full variable domain, completed using reference TRBV7-9 and TRBJ2-1, is DTGVSQNPRHKITKRGQNVTFRCDPISEHNRLYWYRQTLGQGPEFLTYFQNEAQLEKSRLLSDRFSAERPKGSFSTLEIQRTEQGDSAMYLCASSRSGRKISYNEQFFGPGTRLTVL.